The clone carrying this T cell receptor beta chain was seen a few times. CDR1 and CDR2 from the germline V gene are SGHNT and YYREEE (reference sequence). The ends lost 0 bases at V and 5 bases at J; junction bases unmatched: 6. This CDR3 is built from 15 residues. This entry comes from a study of blood T cell repertoires in COVID-19. Assay used: immunoSEQ multiplex PCR; TCRdb lists only in-frame clones, some missing. Among approximately 190,000 clones listed, 80% to 85% were seen once. Ages ranged from 18 to 89 years, with residence in about two dozen US areas. Participants' reported clinical history set cohort assignment.

The chain uses TRBV5-4 and TRBJ1-2; 8 bases agree with TRBD1. The clonotype was recovered from a woman in her twenties or thirties who had been exposed to COVID-19. Material for sequencing was PBMCs or T cells enriched from blood (not recorded which). Here the CDR3 reads CASSLAGGLYYGYTF. For the CDR3, the DNA is TGTGCCAGCAGCTTGGCAGGGGGCTTGTATTATGGCTACACCTTC.